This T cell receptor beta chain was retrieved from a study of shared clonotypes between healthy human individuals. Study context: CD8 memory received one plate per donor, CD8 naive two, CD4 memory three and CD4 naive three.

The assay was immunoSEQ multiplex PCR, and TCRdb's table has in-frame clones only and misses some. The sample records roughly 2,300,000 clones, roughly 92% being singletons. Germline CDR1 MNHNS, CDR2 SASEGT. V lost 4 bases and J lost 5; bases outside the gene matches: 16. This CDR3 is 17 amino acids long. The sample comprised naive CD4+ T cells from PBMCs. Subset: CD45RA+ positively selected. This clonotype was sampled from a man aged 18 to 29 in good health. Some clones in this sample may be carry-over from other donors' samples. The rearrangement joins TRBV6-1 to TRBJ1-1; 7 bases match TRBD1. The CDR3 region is CASSVPSSTGAGTEAFF. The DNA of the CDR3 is TGTGCCAGCAGTGTCCCAAGCTCCACAGGGGCGGGTACTGAAGCTTTCTTT.